The rows below give T cell receptor beta chains drawn from one sample of a study of blood T cell repertoires in COVID-19. Assay: immunoSEQ multiplex PCR; the TCRdb copy retains only in-frame clones and omits some. The sample consists of 200,000 to 250,000 clones, 80% to 90% of them appearing once. Sequenced input: peripheral blood. These receptors originate from a man aged 50-59 years with active or convalescent COVID-19. Each CDR3 is given with its conserved first and last residue. D genes are given only for firm matches.

D gene | V gene | CDR3 protein
TRBD2 | TRBV2 | CASSQLAGDRNEQFF
TRBD1 | TRBV24-1 | CATSDFGDRDTGELFF
NA | TRBV30 | CAWSPGGVNEKLFF
TRBD2 | TRBV4-1 | CASSHPQLAGSSYEQYF
TRBD1 | TRBV6-5 | CASRPDRALTDTQYF
TRBD1 | TRBV28 | CASSSDRGPFSGNTIYF
NA | TRBV24-1 | CATSPGRGTGELFF
TRBD1 | TRBV7-8 | CASSSTPDRASYEQYF
TRBD1 | TRBV25-1 | CASSRQGETGELFF
NA | TRBV5-8 | CASSLGGANYGYTF
NA | TRBV11-2 | CASSRVPNEKLFF
TRBD1 | TRBV19 | CASSLDSGQGNEKLFF
NA | TRBV27 | CASSLRVVGAGELFF
NA | TRBV6-1 | CASREPDIFAFGNQPQHF
NA | TRBV19 | CASREILTTNEKLFF
NA | TRBV2 | CASGDAYGYTF
NA | TRBV5-1 | CASTPRSGNTIYF
NA | TRBV6-5 | CASRRDFANYEQYF
NA | TRBV3-1/TRBV3-2 | CASSPPKGREMNTEAFF
NA | TRBV30 | CAWSGQGGNQPQHF
NA | TRBV5-1 | CASSSVFRGAKNIQYF
NA | TRBV15 | CATSREDSNYEQYF
NA | TRBV11-3 | CASSAENTEAFF
NA | TRBV9 | CASSVVREGGYTF
NA | TRBV2 | CASSEVAVSYEQYF
NA | TRBV6-5 | CAGWDFFYGYTF
TRBD1 | TRBV4-1 | CASSQGQGYTF
TRBD1 | TRBV5-5 | CASRRLSGQGNSPLHF
TRBD1 | TRBV6-5 | CASSRQGSNEKLFF
TRBD2 | TRBV5-1 | CASSLAGATGEQFF
NA | TRBV7-2 | CASSFEGRQPQHF
NA | TRBV5-5 | CASSFRVRQETQYF
NA | TRBV20-1 | CSANLLDEQYF
TRBD1 | TRBV13 | CASSSNTGGHYNSPLHF
TRBD1 | TRBV23-1 | CASCPGQGTNEKLFF
TRBD2 | TRBV10-3 | CAISEVLAGSLGTQYF
NA | TRBV10-3 | CAITPGDSPLHF
TRBD2 | TRBV2 | CASSGSYSGDADTQYF
TRBD2 | TRBV6-5 | CASSMSGTRADTQYF
NA | TRBV18 | CASSQNRGNTEAFF
NA | TRBV28 | CASSLPQGGEQYF
NA | TRBV30 | CAWRAGGWPENSPLHF
NA | TRBV5-1 | CASSLVGDSYGYTF
TRBD1 | TRBV11-2 | CASSLEFRGPNYGYTF
TRBD1 | TRBV18 | CASSRQGPEAFF
TRBD2 | TRBV19 | CASALLTSGGPTGELFF
TRBD1 | TRBV5-1 | CASTPRGGAYNEQFF
NA | TRBV6-6 | CASRRTGMNTGELFF
NA | TRBV11-3 | CASLTLNTEAFF
TRBD2 | TRBV7-2 | CASSVLRGVQETQYF
NA | TRBV30 | CAWSGDRNIYGYTF
TRBD1 | TRBV6-4 | CASSDSKGQAPTEAFF
TRBD1 | TRBV14 | CASSPPGQGAYGYTF